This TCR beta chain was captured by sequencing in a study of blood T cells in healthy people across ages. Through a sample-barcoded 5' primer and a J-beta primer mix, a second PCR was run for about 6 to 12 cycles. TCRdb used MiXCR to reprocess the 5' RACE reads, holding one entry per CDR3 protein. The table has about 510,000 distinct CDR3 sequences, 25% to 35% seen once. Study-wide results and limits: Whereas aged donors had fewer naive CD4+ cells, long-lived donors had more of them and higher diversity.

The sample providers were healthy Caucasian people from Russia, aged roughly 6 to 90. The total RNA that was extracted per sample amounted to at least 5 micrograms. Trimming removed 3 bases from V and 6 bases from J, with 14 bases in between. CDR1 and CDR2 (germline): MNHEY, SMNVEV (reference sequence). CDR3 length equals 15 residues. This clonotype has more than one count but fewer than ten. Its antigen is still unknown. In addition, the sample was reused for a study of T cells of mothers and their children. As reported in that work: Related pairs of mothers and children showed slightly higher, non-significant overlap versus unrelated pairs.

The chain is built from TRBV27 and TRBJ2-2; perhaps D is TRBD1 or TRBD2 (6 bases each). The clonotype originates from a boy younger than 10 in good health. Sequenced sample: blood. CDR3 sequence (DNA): TGTGCCAGCAGTTTCGTCTCGGGGGCGGCCGGGGAGCTGTTTTTT. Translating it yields CASSFVSGAAGELFF.